A single T cell receptor (beta chain) is shown here with its context. Antigen: not known. Germline CDR1 MNHEY, CDR2 SMNVEV (reference sequence). Trimming at V came to 8 bases and at J to 8 bases, leaving 11 bases not matched to a gene. CDR3 length equals 14 residues. In the authors' methods: Among patient CD8+ clones larger than 1%, matches to published virus-specific TCRB sequences were rare. Assay: immunoSEQ multiplex PCR; the TCRdb copy retains only in-frame clones and omits some. V, J and clone size are taken as reported in that table, and D and trimming were inferred from the DNA itself. Among about 11,000 clones listed, approximately 82% were seen once. The data derive from a study of somatic mutations in cytotoxic T cells in rheumatoid arthritis. As for the study in general: Blood samples of approximately 32 ml were drawn from patients (in EDTA) right after diagnosis and before any treatment.

Findings of the study overall: Among fewer than 75 patients, several showed a largest CD8+ clone that surpassed 20% of CD8+ cells.

The sample taken for sequencing was CD8+ T cells sorted from blood. The V gene is TRBV27, the J gene TRBJ1-2, with TRBD1 matching over 10 bases. This TCR was recovered from a woman aged 60-75 years with rheumatoid arthritis. The CDR3 coding sequence is TGTGCCAGCGCCAAACCGGGACAGGGGAGGGGCTACACCTTC. This codes for CASAKPGQGRGYTF.